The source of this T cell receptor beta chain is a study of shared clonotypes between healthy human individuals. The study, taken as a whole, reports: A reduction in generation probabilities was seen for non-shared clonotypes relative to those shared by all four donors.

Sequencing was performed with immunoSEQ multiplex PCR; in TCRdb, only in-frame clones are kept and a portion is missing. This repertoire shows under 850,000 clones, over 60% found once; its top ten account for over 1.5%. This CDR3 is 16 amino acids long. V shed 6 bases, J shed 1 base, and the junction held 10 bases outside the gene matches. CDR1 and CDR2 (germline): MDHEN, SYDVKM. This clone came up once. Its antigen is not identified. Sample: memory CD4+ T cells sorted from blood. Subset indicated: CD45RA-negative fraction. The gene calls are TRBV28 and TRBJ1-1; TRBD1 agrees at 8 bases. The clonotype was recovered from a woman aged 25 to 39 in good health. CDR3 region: CASRGSGGTRNTEAFF. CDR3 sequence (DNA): TGTGCCAGCAGGGGCTCAGGGGGCACCCGGAACACTGAAGCTTTCTTT.